The 23 T cell receptor beta chains below come from one sample, sequenced in a study of molecular identifiers for immune sequencing clone quantification. Each CDR3 protein gets one entry after TCRdb re-called the PCR reads with MiXCR. This table holds approximately 12,000 distinct CDR3 sequences, around 15% found once. Input material: naive CD8+ T cells from blood, with Jurkat cell RNA spiked in. As to subset: FACS-sorted CD8+CD4-CCR7+CD45RA+ naive T cells. Every receptor here comes from a human donor in good health. Some libraries in this study had Jurkat cell RNA spiked in.

This clonotype was counted only a few times. The chain uses TRBV4-1 and TRBJ2-1; D unresolved. The CDR3 length is 15 residues. CDR1 is MGHRA and CDR2 is YSYEKL in the germline V gene. The V end was cut by 2 bases, the J end by 0 bases, with 8 bases between. CDR3 bases: TGCGCCAGCAGCCAAAGCGCGAGCTCCTACAATGAGCAGTTCTTC. Translation gives CASSQSASSYNEQFF.

Notes on this clonotype: It may be a read error: a sequence one base away is much more abundant. This chain links TRBV12-3 or TRBV12-4 with TRBJ1-2; D might be TRBD1 (5 bases). The CDR3 loop spans 14 amino acids. Trimming removed 8 bases from V and 0 bases from J, with 13 bases in between. The CDR3 is CASAPGGANYGYTF. CDR3 DNA: TGTGCCAGCGCCCCGGGGGGGGCTAACTATGGCTACACCTTC.

This clonotype is medium-sized. This chain connects TRBV7-3 to TRBJ2-1, with D unclear. The CDR3 has 15 amino acids. From germline, CDR1 is SGHTA and CDR2 FQGTGA. V was clipped by 2 bases and J by 6 bases, with 14 bases between them. The CDR3 loop reads CASSLWPGSFNEQFF. CDR3 nucleotides: TGTGCCAGCAGCTTATGGCCAGGCAGCTTCAATGAGCAGTTCTTC.

This clonotype came up many times. The chain has TRBV2 and TRBJ1-2; D perhaps matches TRBD1 (5 bases). V was trimmed by 11 bases and J by 4 bases, leaving 23 bases between them. The length of the CDR3 is 15 residues. CDR1 is SNHLY, CDR2 FYNNEI, per germline. For the CDR3, the DNA is TGTGCCGGGATCGAGGGGCGAACCCAGACCTATGGCTACACCTTC. It codes for CAGIEGRTQTYGYTF.

This clonotype was observed at least ten times. The chain recombines TRBV12-3 or TRBV12-4 with TRBJ2-2; 8 bases align to TRBD2. The CDR3 loop spans 14 amino acids. After removal of 5 bases from V and 6 bases from J, the junction contained 5 bases not matched to a gene. The CDR3 DNA follows: TGTGCCAGCAGTCAAAGCGGGAGCGCCGGGGAGCTGTTTTTT. Translation gives CASSQSGSAGELFF.

J is TRBJ2-2 and V is TRBV13, with TRBD2 matching over 13 bases. CDR3 size: 18 residues. Germline CDR1 reads PRHDT; CDR2 reads FYEKMQ (reference sequence). The V and J ends lost 2 bases and 7 bases, in that order; junction bases with no gene match: 10. CDR3 protein: CASSLIGLAGVEVGELFF. The CDR3 nucleotides are TGTGCCAGCAGCTTAATAGGACTAGCGGGAGTAGAGGTCGGGGAGCTGTTTTTT.

This clonotype showed up just once. A much larger clone differs from this one at a single base, so this may be a read error. V gene TRBV7-9 combines with J gene TRBJ2-2; weak D call: TRBD2 (5 bases). The CDR3 sequence is 16 residues long. CDR1 is SEHNR, CDR2 FQNEAQ, per germline (reference sequence). The CDR3 nucleotides are TGTGCCAGCAGCTTACCGACTGCCCCGAACACCGGGGAGCCGTTTTTT. Its protein product is CASSLPTAPNTGEPFF. The variable domain in full, completed from reference TRBV7-9 and TRBJ2-2, reads DTGVSQNPRHKITKRGQNVTFRCDPISEHNRLYWYRQTLGQGPEFLTYFQNEAQLEKSRLLSDRFSAERPKGSFSTLEIQRTEQGDSAMYLCASSLPTAPNTGEPFFGEGSRLTVL.

There are many counts of this clonotype. This sequence joins TRBV11-3 and TRBJ2-1; no clear D. Germline assignment: CDR1 SGHNT and CDR2 YENEEA. The germline V and J ends were trimmed by 4 bases and 7 bases, with 5 bases remaining between them. The CDR3 extends over 11 amino acids. DNA of the CDR3: TGTGCCAGCAGCTCCGAGAATGAGCAGTTCTTC. This sequence encodes CASSSENEQFF.

The chain combines TRBV28 with TRBJ2-7; D may correspond to TRBD1 or TRBD2 (5 bases each). Germline CDR1 reads MDHEN; CDR2 reads SYDVKM. This CDR3 comprises 12 residues. The V gene lost 11 bases and the J gene lost 1 base, with 12 bases spanning the gap. The CDR3 loop reads CAGGDGSYEQYF. In nucleotides, the CDR3 is TGTGCCGGGGGAGATGGTTCCTACGAGCAGTACTTC.

The chain links TRBV7-6 to TRBJ2-5; weak D call: TRBD2 (5 bases). There are 18 residues in the CDR3. Trimming took off 5 bases at V and 0 bases at J, with 22 bases between the two ends. CDR1 is SGHVS, CDR2 FNYEAQ, per germline. The CDR3 spells CASSPRGSVGLHQETQYF. CDR3 bases: TGTGCCAGCAGCCCCCGGGGAAGCGTAGGACTCCACCAAGAGACCCAGTACTTC.

In regard to this clonotype: Possible read error: a much larger clone is one base away. This chain connects TRBV28 to TRBJ2-1; 7 positions match TRBD1. From germline, CDR1 is MDHEN and CDR2 SYDVKM. With V trimmed by 5 bases and J by 6 bases, 10 bases remained unmatched. The length of the CDR3 is 15 residues. The CDR3 DNA sequence: TGTGCCAGCAGTCCAGACAGGGCACCCTGCAATGAGCAGTTCTTC. Its translation is CASSPDRAPCNEQFF.

By its share, this clonotype is medium-sized (0.01 to 0.1%). The gene calls are TRBV27 and TRBJ1-1; D may be TRBD1 (6 bases). The CDR3 runs to 15 residues. The germline V gene has CDR1 MNHEY and CDR2 SMNVEV (reference sequence). Deletions cut 3 bases from V and 4 bases from J, with 15 bases between. Written as DNA, the CDR3 is TGTGCCAGCAGTTTTATCTGGGGGGCCGGCACTGAAGCTTTCTTT. Amino acid sequence: CASSFIWGAGTEAFF.

In its sample, this clonotype is medium-sized (0.01 to 0.1%). This chain links TRBV4-1 with TRBJ2-1; TRBD1 matches 9 bases. V gave up 4 bases and J gave up 10 bases; unmatched junction bases: 5. CDR3 length: 13 residues. The germline V gene has CDR1 MGHRA and CDR2 YSYEKL. CDR3 loop: CASSPQGAREQFF. DNA for the CDR3: TGCGCCAGCAGCCCACAGGGGGCAAGAGAGCAGTTCTTC.

On this clonotype: A much larger clone differs by one base, so this may be a read error. The V call is TRBV7-6, the J call TRBJ2-7; 8 nucleotides line up with TRBD2. The CDR3 is made up of 18 amino acids. Germline CDR1 reads SGHVS; CDR2 reads FNYEAQ. The CDR3 DNA reads TGTGCCTGCAGCCCTACAATACCCAGCCGGGAGGGAATTTACGAGCAGTACTTC. It translates to CACSPTIPSREGIYEQYF.

A remark on this clonotype: This likely comes from a read error, as the CDR3 has no conserved phenylalanine or tryptophan at its end. This rearrangement joins TRBV27 to TRBJ2-3; 9 nucleotides agree with TRBD1. The CDR3 covers 17 residues. Per germline, CDR1 MNHEY and CDR2 SMNVEV (reference sequence). As DNA, the CDR3 is TGCGCCAGCAGTTTAGTTCTGTGGGACAGGGTGGCAGATACGCAGTATCTT. Its protein is CASSLVLWDRVADTQYL.

This clonotype was found many times. The V and J genes are TRBV5-1 and TRBJ2-7; the match to TRBD2 covers 7 bases. CDR3 length: 14 amino acids. Trimming took 0 bases from V and 3 from J; bases not matched to a gene: 3. The germline CDR1 and CDR2 sequences are SGHRS and YFSETQ. The CDR3 protein is CASSLAWGGYEQYF. The DNA for the CDR3 is TGCGCCAGCAGCTTGGCTTGGGGGGGCTACGAGCAGTACTTC. Full variable domain (rest looked up from reference TRBV5-1 and TRBJ2-7): KAGVTQTPRYLIKTRGQQVTLSCSPISGHRSVSWYQQTPGQGLQFLFEYFSETQRNKGNFPGRFSGRQFSNSRSEMNVSTLELGDSALYLCASSLAWGGYEQYFGPGTRLTVT.

This clonotype is medium-sized (0.01 to 0.1%) in the sample. This chain joins TRBV29-1 and TRBJ1-1; TRBD1 matches 9 bases. This CDR3 contains 13 residues. Trimming removed 7 bases from V and 4 bases from J; junction bases left unmatched: 7. CDR1 is SQVTM, CDR2 ANQGSEA, per germline. This CDR3 is CSAWTGDGTEAFF. CDR3 DNA sequence: TGCAGCGCCTGGACAGGGGATGGCACTGAAGCTTTCTTT.

Regarding this clonotype: As the CDR3 is not closed by the conserved phenylalanine or tryptophan, this likely results from a read error. It is unclear where the CDR3 begins or ends on the DNA, so no DNA is shown, and the CDR3 is as TCRdb lists it. The chain has TRBV10-3 and TRBJ2-3; the D segment call TRBD2 is taken from the table without a DNA check. CDR1 and CDR2 from the germline V gene are ENHRY and SYGVKD. The CDR3 is 16 amino acids in total, end residues counted. The CDR3 spells CATLAGRPSSTDTPPP.

This clonotype has a handful of counts. The chain is built from TRBV11-1 and TRBJ2-3; D is possibly TRBD1 or TRBD2 (5 bases each). Germline lookup yields CDR1 SGHAT and CDR2 FQDESV (reference sequence). Between the trimmed V and J ends, which lost 5 bases and 5 bases, there was a span of 14 bases. The CDR3 covers 14 residues. The CDR3 DNA is TGTGCCAGCAGCCTCGCTGGTGGGGGAGATACGCAGTATTTT. Its translation: CASSLAGGGDTQYF.

This clonotype was counted at least ten times. The chain joins TRBV4-1 to TRBJ1-1; D gene ambiguous. The CDR3 sequence is 14 residues long. The V end was cut by 8 bases, the J end by 6 bases, with 19 bases between. Germline V gene data show CDR1 as MGHRA and CDR2 as YSYEKL. The CDR3 is CASGERVRGAEAFF. The CDR3 DNA follows: TGCGCCAGCGGAGAGAGGGTTCGGGGAGCTGAAGCTTTCTTT.

About this clonotype: A much larger clone lies a single base off, so this may be a read error. For the CDR3, the DNA is TGTGCCAGCAGCCTTACATCAAGAGGGACTGAAGCTTTCTTT. Amino acids: CASSLTSRGTEAFF. The chain joins TRBV13 to TRBJ1-1; D call uncertain. The CDR3 spans 14 residues. V was clipped by 5 bases and J by 5 bases, with 15 bases between them. Germline V lookup: CDR1 PRHDT, CDR2 FYEKMQ (reference sequence).

This clonotype was seen only a few times. The chain is built from TRBV13 and TRBJ2-7, with D maybe TRBD2 (6 bases). The CDR3 is made up of 13 amino acids. Trimming took 3 bases from V and 6 from J, leaving 12 bases between them. The germline V gene encodes CDR1 PRHDT and CDR2 FYEKMQ (reference sequence). CDR3 DNA sequence: TGTGCCAGCAGCTTCAGTTCGGGGGTCGAGCAGTACTTC. The encoded protein is CASSFSSGVEQYF.

This clonotype was picked up one time. Since a much larger clone is just one base distant, this may be a read error. This chain joins TRBV4-1 and TRBJ1-4, with D possibly being TRBD1 (5 bases). The CDR3 runs to 15 residues. The V end was cut by 5 bases, the J end by 7 bases, with 17 bases between. Germline-derived CDR1 and CDR2 are MGHRA and YSYEKL. The chain's CDR3 is CASSVERQRGEKLFF. CDR3 nucleotide sequence: TGCGCCAGCAGCGTGGAACGACAGAGGGGTGAAAAACTGTTTTTT.